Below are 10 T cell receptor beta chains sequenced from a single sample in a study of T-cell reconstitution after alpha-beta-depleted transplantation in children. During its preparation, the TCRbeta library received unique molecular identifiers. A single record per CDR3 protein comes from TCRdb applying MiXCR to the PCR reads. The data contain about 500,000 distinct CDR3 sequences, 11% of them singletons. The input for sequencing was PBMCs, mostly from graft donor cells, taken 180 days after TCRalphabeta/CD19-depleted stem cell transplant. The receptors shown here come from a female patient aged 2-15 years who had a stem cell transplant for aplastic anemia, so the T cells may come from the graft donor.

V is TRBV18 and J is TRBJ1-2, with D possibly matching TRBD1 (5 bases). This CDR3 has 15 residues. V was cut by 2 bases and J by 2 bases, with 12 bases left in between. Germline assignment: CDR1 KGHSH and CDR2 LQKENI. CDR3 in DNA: TGTGCCAGCTCACCAGGGGCAGGGTTCAACTATGGCTACACCTTC. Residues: CASSPGAGFNYGYTF.

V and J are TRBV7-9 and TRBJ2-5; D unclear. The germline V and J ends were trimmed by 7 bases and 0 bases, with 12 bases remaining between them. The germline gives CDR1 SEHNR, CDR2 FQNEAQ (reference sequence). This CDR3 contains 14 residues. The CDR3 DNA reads TGTGCCAGCACTCAAGGCGGATACCAAGAGACCCAGTACTTC. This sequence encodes CASTQGGYQETQYF.

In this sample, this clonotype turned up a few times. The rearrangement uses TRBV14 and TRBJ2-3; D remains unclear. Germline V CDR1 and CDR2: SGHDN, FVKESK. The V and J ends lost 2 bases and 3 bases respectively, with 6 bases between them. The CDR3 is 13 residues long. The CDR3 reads CASSQRLTDTQYF. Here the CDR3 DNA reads TGTGCCAGCAGCCAAAGGCTGACAGATACGCAGTATTTT.

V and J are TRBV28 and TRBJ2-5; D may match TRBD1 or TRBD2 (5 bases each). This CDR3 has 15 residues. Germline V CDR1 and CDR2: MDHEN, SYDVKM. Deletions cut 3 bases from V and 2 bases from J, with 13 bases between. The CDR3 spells CASSLGRVPQETQYF. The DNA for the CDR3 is TGTGCCAGCAGTTTGGGGCGGGTCCCACAAGAGACCCAGTACTTC.

CDR3 residues: CATSDFTSGELFF. DNA of the CDR3: TGTGCCACCAGTGATTTTACATCCGGGGAGCTGTTTTTT. The V gene is TRBV24-1, the J gene TRBJ2-2; D uncertain. The germline V and J ends were trimmed by 1 base and 6 bases, with 5 bases remaining between them. CDR1 and CDR2 from the germline V gene are KGHDR and SFDVKD. This CDR3 spans 13 amino acids.

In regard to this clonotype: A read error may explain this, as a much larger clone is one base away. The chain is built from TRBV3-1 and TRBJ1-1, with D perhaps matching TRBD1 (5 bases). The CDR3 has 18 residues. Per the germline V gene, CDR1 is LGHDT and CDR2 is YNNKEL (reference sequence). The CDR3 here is CASCQFIGRTRVNTEAFF. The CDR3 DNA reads TGTGCCAGCTGCCAATTTATAGGACGGACAAGGGTGAACACTGAAGCTTTCTTT.

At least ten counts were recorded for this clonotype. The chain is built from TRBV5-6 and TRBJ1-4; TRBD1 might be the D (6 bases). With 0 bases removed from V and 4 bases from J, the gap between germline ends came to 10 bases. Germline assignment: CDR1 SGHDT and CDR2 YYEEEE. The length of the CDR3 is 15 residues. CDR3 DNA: TGTGCCAGCAGCTTGGGGGGCAGGGGTAATGAAAAACTGTTTTTT. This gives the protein CASSLGGRGNEKLFF.

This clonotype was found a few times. The CDR3 reads CASGPLAGGDNEQFF. The DNA for the CDR3 is TGTGCCAGCGGACCTCTAGCGGGAGGTGACAATGAGCAGTTCTTC. This chain connects TRBV27 to TRBJ2-1, with 11 nucleotides matching TRBD2. This CDR3 region has 15 residues. The J segment lost 5 bases and the V segment lost 8 bases, leaving 8 bases of the junction unmatched. The germline V gene encodes CDR1 MNHEY and CDR2 SMNVEV (reference sequence).

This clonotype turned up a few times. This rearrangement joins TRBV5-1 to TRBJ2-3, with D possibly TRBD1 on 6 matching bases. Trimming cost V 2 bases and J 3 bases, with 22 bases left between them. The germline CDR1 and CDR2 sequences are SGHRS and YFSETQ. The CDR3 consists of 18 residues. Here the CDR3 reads CASSFPTRRQGITDTQYF. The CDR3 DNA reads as TGCGCCAGCAGCTTCCCCACTCGGCGTCAGGGGATAACAGATACGCAGTATTTT.

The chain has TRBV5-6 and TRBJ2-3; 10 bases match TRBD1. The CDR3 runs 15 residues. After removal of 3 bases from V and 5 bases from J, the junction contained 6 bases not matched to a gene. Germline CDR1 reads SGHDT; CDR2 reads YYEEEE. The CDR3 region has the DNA TGTGCCAGCAGCTGGAAGGGGACAGGGGTAGATACGCAGTATTTT. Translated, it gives CASSWKGTGVDTQYF.